Listed below are T cell receptor beta chains from one sample, sequenced in a study of response to subunit inactivated influenza vaccine. TCRdb re-analysed the RT-PCR reads in MiXCR, keeping a single row per CDR3 protein. This table holds about 170,000 distinct CDR3 sequences, about 12% found once. These data are also associated with another study on T cells expressing NK-cell markers.

Sequences were derived from CD8+ T cells sorted from PBMCs, sampled 12 days after vaccination. The receptors shown here come from a man aged 50-60 years who received an inactivated influenza vaccine. The CDR3 runs from the conserved cysteine through the conserved F or W. A D gene is named only where the DNA matches it firmly. Rows give clone size only sometimes, using once, few, many, or a class for an expanded clone.

D: .
V: TRBV6-5
size: .
J: TRBJ1-1
DNA: TGTGCCAGCAGTTACGGGGCAGCTAACACTGAAGCTTTCTTT
CDR3: CASSYGAANTEAFF

D: .
V: TRBV5-6
size: few
J: TRBJ2-3
DNA: TGTGCCAGCAGCTTCGGAGGTCCAGATACGCAGTATTTT
CDR3: CASSFGGPDTQYF

D: .
V: TRBV7-9
size: .
J: TRBJ2-1
DNA: TGTGCCAGCAGCTTACCTCAGGGTCAGCAGTTCTTC
CDR3: CASSLPQGQQFF

D: TRBD1
V: TRBV7-2
size: .
J: TRBJ1-6
DNA: TGTGCCAGCAGCGAATACCAGGGGGCGCAAAATTCACCCCTCCACTTT
CDR3: CASSEYQGAQNSPLHF

D: .
V: TRBV18
size: many
J: TRBJ2-7
DNA: TGTGCCAGCTCACCTTCTATGACCTACGAGCAGTACTTC
CDR3: CASSPSMTYEQYF

D: .
V: TRBV29-1
size: few
J: TRBJ2-1
DNA: TGCAGCGGGGCAGGGACCTACAATGAGCAGTTCTTC
CDR3: CSGAGTYNEQFF

D: TRBD2
V: TRBV7-6
size: few
J: TRBJ2-2
DNA: TGTGCCAGCAGCTTTAAACTAGCGGGGGGGAGCACCGGGGAGCTGTTTTTT
CDR3: CASSFKLAGGSTGELFF

D: .
V: TRBV11-2
size: many
J: TRBJ2-7
DNA: TGTGCCAGCAGCTTAGGCTGGGCCGAGCAGTACTTC
CDR3: CASSLGWAEQYF

D: .
V: TRBV13
size: .
J: TRBJ2-7
DNA: TGTGCCAGCAGCAGACGACCCCATCAGTACGAGCAGTACTTC
CDR3: CASSRRPHQYEQYF

D: .
V: TRBV20-1
size: .
J: TRBJ1-5
DNA: TGCAGTGCTGGGAATCAGCCCCAGCATTTT
CDR3: CSAGNQPQHF

D: .
V: TRBV6-2/TRBV6-3
size: .
J: TRBJ2-1
DNA: TGTGCCAGCAGTCAAATAGGATCAGGGGTTTCCTACAATGAGCAGTTCTTC
CDR3: CASSQIGSGVSYNEQFF

D: .
V: TRBV29-1
size: few
J: TRBJ1-4
DNA: TGCAGCGCAATAGAGAAGGGGACGCATGAAAAACTGTTTTTT
CDR3: CSAIEKGTHEKLFF

D: .
V: TRBV4-3
size: .
J: TRBJ1-4
DNA: TGCGCCAGCAGCCAAGACGGCACAGGTGCAACTAATGAAAAACTGTTTTTT
CDR3: CASSQDGTGATNEKLFF

D: TRBD1
V: TRBV9
size: .
J: TRBJ2-7
DNA: TGTGCCAGCAGCCCAACGGGACAGGGCTACGAGCAGTACTTC
CDR3: CASSPTGQGYEQYF

D: .
V: TRBV4-3
size: .
J: TRBJ1-6
DNA: TGCGCCAGCAGCCAAAAACTACAGGGCAATTCACCCCTCCACTTT
CDR3: CASSQKLQGNSPLHF

D: .
V: TRBV7-9
size: .
J: TRBJ2-7
DNA: TGTGCCAGCAGCTTTAGCCAGCCCCTTAACGAGCAGTACTTC
CDR3: CASSFSQPLNEQYF